A single sample gave rise to the 25 T cell receptor beta chains below, sequenced in a study of Tregs in tolerant kidney transplant recipients (dated by TCRdb to 2018 to 2020). Preparation of the library involved the immunoSEQ multiplex PCR assay. Imported from immuneACCESS, the table was reduced by TCRdb to in-frame sequences with V and J called. These copies leave out some clones; in studies compared against another copy, an unresolved V gene accounts for under half, and the cause of the remainder is not known. This sample is represented by 65,000 or so clones; approximately 89% of them were singletons. More than 3% of the sample goes to the ten largest clones. Taken with the paper, the label for time point translates to: 6 months after combined kidney and bone marrow transplant. Related donors were used in the transplants with nonmyeloablative bone marrow transplantation, and mixed chimerism was transient in the human trials.

This specimen was CD4+ T cells from blood (PBMCs), taken 6 months after the transplant. The source of these receptors is a human patient who received a combined kidney and bone marrow transplant. After transplantation, some T cells may belong to the graft donor instead of the recipient.

The genes are TRBV30 and TRBJ1-3, with no clear D. CDR1 and CDR2 (germline): GTSNPN, SVGIG (reference sequence). Trimming left V 0 bases short and J 3 bases short, with 6 bases between. CDR3 length: 13 residues. The CDR3 DNA follows: TGTGCCTGGAGTGTACGACTTGGAAACACCATATATTTT. Translation gives CAWSVRLGNTIYF.

The chain is built from TRBV5-6 and TRBJ2-5, with 7 bases aligning to TRBD2. This CDR3 comprises 16 residues. Germline V gene data show CDR1 as SGHDT and CDR2 as YYEEEE. V trimming: 0 bases; J trimming: 2 bases; junction bases outside the gene matches: 7. CDR3 nucleotide sequence: TGTGCCAGCAGCTTGGGGGCGGGAGTCCAGCAAGAGACCCAGTACTTC. It translates to CASSLGAGVQQETQYF.

The chain is built from TRBV30 and TRBJ2-2; D possibly corresponds to TRBD1 (6 bases). This CDR3 is built from 16 residues. Trimming removed 5 bases from V and 3 bases from J, with 19 bases in between. CDR1 and CDR2 from the germline V gene are GTSNPN and SVGIG (reference sequence). The CDR3 sequence is CAWGDSRTAHTGELFF. CDR3 DNA sequence: TGTGCCTGGGGCGACTCTCGGACAGCCCACACCGGGGAGCTGTTTTTT.

This clone appeared a single time. The rearrangement joins TRBV4-3 to TRBJ2-3; D is undetermined. This CDR3 is built from 13 residues. Germline V lookup: CDR1 LGHNA, CDR2 YSLEER. V lost 6 bases and J lost 1, with 8 bases in between. The CDR3 reads CASSNKGTDTQYF. CDR3 in DNA: TGCGCCAGCAGTAACAAAGGCACAGATACGCAGTATTTT.

V and J are TRBV7-9 and TRBJ1-2; 8 bases fit TRBD1. Germline CDR1 and CDR2: SEHNR and FQNEAQ (reference sequence). The CDR3 extends over 16 amino acids. With 4 bases clipped from V and 4 bases from J, the junction kept 11 bases outside the gene matches. The DNA of the CDR3 is TGTGCCAGCAGCTCCAGCGGACAGGGATATATCTATGGCTACACCTTC. Amino acid sequence: CASSSSGQGYIYGYTF.

The rearrangement joins TRBV7-2 to TRBJ2-7; 8 bases align to TRBD1. With 5 bases clipped from V and 0 bases from J, the junction kept 6 bases outside the gene matches. This CDR3 has 15 residues. CDR1 is SGHTA and CDR2 is FQGNSA in the germline V gene. For the CDR3, the DNA is TGTGCCAGCAGCCTCCGGGACAGGAGCTCCTACGAGCAGTACTTC. This gives the protein CASSLRDRSSYEQYF.

This rearrangement joins TRBV5-4 to TRBJ2-3; 8 bases match TRBD2. Germline V gene data show CDR1 as SGHNT and CDR2 as YYREEE (reference sequence). The CDR3 has 17 residues. The V segment lost 4 bases and the J segment 8 bases; nucleotides outside the gene matches: 18. Written as DNA, the CDR3 is TGTGCCAGCAGCAACACGGCCGCGGGAGGACCATTTGCTACGCAGTATTTT. It translates to CASSNTAAGGPFATQYF. The full variable domain, rest sourced from reference TRBV5-4 and TRBJ2-3, is ETGVTQSPTHLIKTRGQQVTLRCSSQSGHNTVSWYQQALGQGPQFIFQYYREEENGRGNFPPRFSGLQFPNYSSELNVNALELDDSALYLCASSNTAAGGPFATQYFGPGTRLTVL.

A single count supports this clone. The rearrangement links TRBV28 to TRBJ1-5; 7 nucleotides match TRBD1. The CDR3 sequence is 15 residues long. Trimming removed 5 bases from V and 3 bases from J; junction bases left unmatched: 7. Germline V gives CDR1 MDHEN, CDR2 SYDVKM. CDR3 coding DNA: TGTGCCAGCAGTCTCTGGGGACAGCTCAATCAGCCCCAGCATTTT. Translated: CASSLWGQLNQPQHF.

The chain combines TRBV7-2 with TRBJ2-3; 9 bases map to TRBD2. CDR1 is SGHTA and CDR2 is FQGNSA in the germline V gene. This CDR3 has 15 residues. V was pared by 1 base and J by 2 bases, with 1 base of the junction left unmatched. The CDR3 sequence: CASSLVAGVTDTQYF. CDR3 coding DNA: TGTGCCAGCAGCTTAGTAGCGGGGGTCACAGATACGCAGTATTTT.

The CDR3 sequence is CASSIKRSTDTQYF. As DNA, the CDR3 is TGTGCCAGTAGTATTAAGCGGAGCACAGATACGCAGTATTTT. The chain uses TRBV19 and TRBJ2-3; maybe TRBD2 (5 bases). CDR1 LNHDA and CDR2 SQIVND come from the germline V gene (reference sequence). This CDR3 region has 14 residues. V was cut by 3 bases and J by 0 bases, with 7 bases left in between.

The rearrangement links TRBV28 to TRBJ1-2; D is perhaps TRBD1 (5 bases). Germline values: CDR1 MDHEN, CDR2 SYDVKM. The CDR3 spans 12 residues. V was pared by 3 bases and J by 7 bases, with 9 bases between. The CDR3 DNA reads TGTGCCAGCAGTTTGGCTAGGGGTGGCTACACCTTC. Protein product: CASSLARGGYTF.

CDR3 in DNA: TGCGCCAGCAGCTTGGCTGGCTCGGGGTCCGGGAGGGACTACGAGCAGTACTTC. Translated, it gives CASSLAGSGSGRDYEQYF. V is TRBV5-1 and J is TRBJ2-7, with 8 bases aligning to TRBD2. The germline gives CDR1 SGHRS, CDR2 YFSETQ. The CDR3 is 18 residues long. With V trimmed by 0 bases and J by 3 bases, 14 bases remained unmatched.

The chain combines TRBV5-1 with TRBJ2-5; possible D gene TRBD1, 6 bases. CDR1 and CDR2 (germline): SGHRS, YFSETQ. Trimming took off 2 bases at V and 2 bases at J, with 10 bases between the two ends. The CDR3 is made up of 14 amino acids. The CDR3 nucleotides are TGCGCCAGCAGCTTCGGGCAGGGGCAAGAGACCCAGTACTTC. Its protein is CASSFGQGQETQYF.

This chain's CDR3 is CASSWGVVTDTQYF. The DNA for the CDR3 is TGTGCCAGCAGTTGGGGGGTGGTCACAGATACGCAGTATTTT. The genes are TRBV11-2 and TRBJ2-3, with D possibly TRBD2 on 6 matching bases. Germline CDR1 SGHAT, CDR2 FQNNGV. V lost 6 bases and J lost 2, with 12 bases in between. This CDR3 is built from 14 residues.

The table lists this clone with a count of one. The chain uses TRBV11-3 and TRBJ2-5; TRBD1 is a possible D gene (6 bases). Trimming stripped 5 bases from V and 3 bases from J, with 13 bases between. This CDR3 has 14 residues. Per the germline V gene, CDR1 is SGHNT and CDR2 is YENEEA. Here the CDR3 reads CASSAGGTEETQYF. CDR3 sequence (DNA): TGTGCCAGCAGCGCTGGGGGCACAGAAGAGACCCAGTACTTC.

The rearrangement uses TRBV11-3 and TRBJ2-1; 13 bases align to TRBD2. The germline V gene encodes CDR1 SGHNT and CDR2 YENEEA. The CDR3 extends over 15 amino acids. J gave up 7 bases and V 4 bases, and 4 bases lay outside the gene matches. The CDR3 loop reads CASSSLAGGFNEQFF. Here the CDR3 DNA reads TGTGCCAGCAGCTCACTAGCGGGAGGGTTTAATGAGCAGTTCTTC.

This rearrangement joins TRBV10-3 to TRBJ1-1; 7 bases match TRBD1. There are 14 residues in the CDR3. V dropped 3 bases and J dropped 3; count of bases not matched to a gene: 4. Germline loops: CDR1 ENHRY, CDR2 SYGVKD. CDR3 bases: TGTGCCATCAGTGAAGGAGGGGGCTACACTGAAGCTTTCTTT. Encoded protein: CAISEGGGYTEAFF.

In its sample, this clone was seen once. The V and J genes are TRBV6-1 and TRBJ1-2; 8 bases are shared with TRBD1. In germline, CDR1 is MNHNS, CDR2 SASEGT. The CDR3 totals 17 residues. V lost 1 base to trimming and J lost 4 bases; unmatched junction nucleotides: 11. The CDR3 sequence: CASSEGFRTGSIYGYTF. The CDR3 nucleotides read TGTGCCAGCAGTGAAGGGTTTAGGACAGGGAGTATCTATGGCTACACCTTC.

The chain employs TRBV9 and TRBJ2-5; no reliable D call. This CDR3 region has 15 residues. V lost 0 bases to trimming and J lost 6 bases, with 15 bases between them. CDR1 and CDR2 (germline): SGDLS, YYNGEE. CDR3 protein: CASSVGKSPTKTQYF. In DNA form, the CDR3 reads TGTGCCAGCAGCGTAGGGAAGTCGCCCACTAAGACCCAGTACTTC.

The J gene is TRBJ1-2, the V gene TRBV29-1; D may be TRBD1 (6 bases). The germline V gene has CDR1 SQVTM and CDR2 ANQGSEA. CDR3 length: 15 residues. V was pared by 0 bases and J by 0 bases, with 11 bases between. The chain's CDR3 is CSVEDPRQANYGYTF. CDR3 sequence (DNA): TGCAGCGTTGAAGATCCCCGACAGGCTAACTATGGCTACACCTTC.

This sequence joins TRBV9 and TRBJ2-7; TRBD1 matches at 10 bases. The CDR3 is 14 amino acids. CDR1 is SGDLS, CDR2 YYNGEE, per germline. Losses at the gene ends were 3 bases for V and 4 bases for J; bases not matched to a gene: 4. The CDR3 bases are TGTGCCAGCAGCGCAGACAGGGGGCGGTACGAGCAGTACTTC. It yields the protein CASSADRGRYEQYF.

This chain joins TRBV7-9 and TRBJ1-2, with unresolved D. CDR1 SEHNR and CDR2 FQNEAQ come from the germline V gene (reference sequence). The CDR3 extends over 15 amino acids. Trimming stripped 1 base from V and 6 bases from J, with 15 bases between. CDR3 sequence reads: CASSLDNQAPHGYTF. The DNA for the CDR3 is TGTGCCAGCAGCTTAGATAATCAGGCCCCACATGGCTACACCTTC.

This CDR3 is CASSFPGGEETQYF. CDR3 nucleotide sequence: TGCGCCAGCAGCTTCCCGGGGGGAGAGGAGACCCAGTACTTC. V usage is TRBV5-1 and J usage is TRBJ2-5, with 7 bases lining up with TRBD2. The V and J ends lost 2 bases and 5 bases, in that order; junction bases with no gene match: 6. CDR1 SGHRS and CDR2 YFSETQ come from the germline V gene. The CDR3 sequence is 14 residues long.

The chain has TRBV7-9 and TRBJ2-6, with 7 bases that match TRBD1. Germline CDR1 is SEHNR and CDR2 is FQNEAQ (reference sequence). The CDR3 length is 17 residues. Losses at the gene ends were 7 bases for V and 2 bases for J; bases not matched to a gene: 11. Written as DNA, the CDR3 is TGTGCCAGCATGGACAGGAGGCATCTTACTGGGGCCAACGTCCTGACTTTC. Residues: CASMDRRHLTGANVLTF.

The chain employs TRBV19 and TRBJ2-1; D remains unclear. V dropped 2 bases and J dropped 1 base, with 12 bases sitting between them. The germline V gene has CDR1 LNHDA and CDR2 SQIVND (reference sequence). The CDR3 runs 16 residues. CDR3 residues: CASSISRIGSYNEQFF. CDR3 in DNA: TGTGCCAGTAGTATATCCCGTATCGGGTCCTACAATGAGCAGTTCTTC.